This T cell receptor (beta chain) was identified during a study of shared clonotypes between healthy human individuals. Points from the study as a whole: A handful of donors shared approximately 5% of their naive CD4 clonotypes.

Produced via immunoSEQ multiplex PCR; TCRdb's table is partial and in-frame only. This sample carries approximately 980,000 clones, about three quarters of them seen once, and the ten largest clones take over 1.3%. In regard to this clone: Its antigen is not identified. Within the sample, other DNA sequences also encode this same CDR3.

This receptor was identified in a man aged 18 to 30 in good health. Sequencing used memory CD4+ T cells sorted from blood. Stated subset: CD45RA-negative fraction.

The CDR3 loop is CASSTGNSPLHF. Here the CDR3 DNA reads TGTGCCAGCTCGACGGGTAATTCACCCCTCCACTTT. The chain carries TRBV11-2 and TRBJ1-6; D is uncertain. In germline, CDR1 is SGHAT, CDR2 FQNNGV. V was pared by 8 bases and J by 6 bases, with 8 bases between. The CDR3 is 12 residues long.